This T cell receptor beta chain was captured in a study of control samples from healthy donors and cancer patients. The protocol was immunoSEQ multiplex PCR, while the TCRdb copy is restricted to in-frame clones and leaves out a portion. The repertoire includes about 83,000 clones, 91% of them detected once, and 15% to 20% sits in the top ten. The specimen was blood. The TCR originated in a man over 45 in good health.

In nucleotides, the CDR3 is TGTGCCAGCTCACCACCACAAGGGAGGGAGGAGCTGTTTTTT. This translates into CASSPPQGREELFF. The chain recombines TRBV18 with TRBJ2-2; 7 bases align to TRBD2. The germline CDR1 and CDR2 sequences are KGHSH and LQKENI. V was clipped by 0 bases and J by 10 bases; unmatched bases: 5. The CDR3 totals 14 residues.